Given below is one TCR beta chain in context. Its antigen is currently unknown. The primer mix had 60 Vbeta and 13 Jbeta primers. Profiled with immunoSEQ multiplex PCR; TCRdb holds only in-frame clones, not every one. The data hold 100,000 to 150,000 clones, with around 72% observed a single time. The source of the sample is a study of cytomegalovirus exposure and HLA in healthy donors. The study, taken as a whole, reports: A list of roughly 180 TCR beta chains associated with cytomegalovirus was given. Some public TCRs appeared in many individuals, while most sequences were rare. A later examination showed that TCR association rates differed by HLA locus, with DRB1 most and HLA-C fewest.

Unmatched junction bases numbered 13, after V lost 8 bases and J lost 5 bases. This CDR3 region has 15 residues. The V gene's germline CDR1 is MNHNS and CDR2 SASEGT. The chain joins TRBV6-1 to TRBJ1-1; 8 bases agree with TRBD1. Sequenced input: PBMCs. The receptor was derived from a man aged 30 to 45 in good health and CMV-seronegative. The CDR3 here is CASPRQGASETEAFF. The DNA for the CDR3 is TGTGCCAGCCCTCGCCAGGGGGCATCTGAAACTGAAGCTTTCTTT.